This TCR beta chain was profiled in a study of blood T cell repertoires in COVID-19. Background on the study: Donors in the United States, Italy and Spain gave samples during acute or convalescent COVID-19. T cells, B-cell-depleted T cells, or PBMCs supplied cDNA or gDNA.

Original handling: From reference gene primer amplification, estimates of nucleated cell counts were derived. Assay used: immunoSEQ multiplex PCR; TCRdb lists only in-frame clones, some missing. The D gene and trimming were derived from the DNA, and the V and J assignments and clone size from that table. The data contain some 390,000 clones, approximately 90% of them seen just once; the ten biggest clones take up roughly 1.4%. This CDR3 contains 15 residues. CDR1 is SGHNT, CDR2 YYREEE, per germline (reference sequence). Trimming left V 0 bases short and J 2 bases short, with 11 bases between. One Seattle source followed patients from active infection through their disease course.

Material: peripheral blood. The gene calls are TRBV5-4 and TRBJ2-5, with D uncertain. This receptor was obtained from a woman aged 35 to 49 with COVID-19, enrolled during active disease. The CDR3 spells CASSLAPTIQETQYF. In DNA, the CDR3 is TGTGCCAGCAGCTTGGCCCCCACTATACAAGAGACCCAGTACTTC.